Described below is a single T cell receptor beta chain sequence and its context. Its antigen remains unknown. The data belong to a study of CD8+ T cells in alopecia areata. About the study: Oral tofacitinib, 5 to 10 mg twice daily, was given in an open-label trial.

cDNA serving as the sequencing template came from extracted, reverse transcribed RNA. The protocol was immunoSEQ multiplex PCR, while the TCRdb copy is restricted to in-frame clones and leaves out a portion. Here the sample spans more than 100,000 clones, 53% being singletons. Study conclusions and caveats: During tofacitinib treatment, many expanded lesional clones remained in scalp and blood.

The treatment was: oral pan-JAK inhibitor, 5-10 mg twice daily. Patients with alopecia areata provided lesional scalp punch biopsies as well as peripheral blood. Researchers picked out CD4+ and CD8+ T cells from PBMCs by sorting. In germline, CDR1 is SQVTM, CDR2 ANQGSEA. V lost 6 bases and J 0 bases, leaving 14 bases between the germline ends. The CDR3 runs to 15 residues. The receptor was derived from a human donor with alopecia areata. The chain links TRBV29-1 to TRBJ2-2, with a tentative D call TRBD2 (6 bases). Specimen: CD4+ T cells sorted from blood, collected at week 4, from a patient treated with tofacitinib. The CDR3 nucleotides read TGCAGCGTCGGAAGTGGGGACTCGAACACCGGGGAGCTGTTTTTT. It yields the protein CSVGSGDSNTGELFF.